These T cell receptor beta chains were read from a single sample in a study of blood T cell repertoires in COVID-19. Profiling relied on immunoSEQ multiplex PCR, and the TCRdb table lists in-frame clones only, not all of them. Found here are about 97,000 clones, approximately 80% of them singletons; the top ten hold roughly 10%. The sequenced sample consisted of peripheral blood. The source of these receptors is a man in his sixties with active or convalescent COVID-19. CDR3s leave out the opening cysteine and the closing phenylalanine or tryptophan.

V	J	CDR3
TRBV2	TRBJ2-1	ASSAYNEQF
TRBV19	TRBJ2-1	ASRRTSGTHPEQF
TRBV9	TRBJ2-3	ASSSGTRTDTQY
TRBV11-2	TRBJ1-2	ASLGPGGNYGYT
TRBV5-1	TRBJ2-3	ASSLEPGADTDTQY
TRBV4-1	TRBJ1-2	ASSQGPGQVYGYT
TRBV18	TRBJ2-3	ASSLGSADTQY
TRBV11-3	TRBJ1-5	ASSGNSNQPQH
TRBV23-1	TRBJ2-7	ASSQRRDRSKEQY
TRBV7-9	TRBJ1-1	ASSLALAAEAF
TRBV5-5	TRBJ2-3	ASSPQERLPGDTQY
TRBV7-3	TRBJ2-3	ASSLIGGKGTDTQY
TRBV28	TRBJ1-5	ASSLNRSNQPQH
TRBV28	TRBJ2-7	ASTSGGRGFEQY
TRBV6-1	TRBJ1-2	ASSEGAPGQGGYGYT
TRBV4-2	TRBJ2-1	ASSPGLAYEQF
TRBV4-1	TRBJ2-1	ASSQERAGSYNEQF
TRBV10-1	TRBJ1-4	ASSGVWDRGLLGTNEKLF
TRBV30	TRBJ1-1	AWTGWRDTEAF
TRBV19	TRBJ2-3	ASSAKGLEVADTQY
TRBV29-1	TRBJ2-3	SGVRDRASSTDTQY
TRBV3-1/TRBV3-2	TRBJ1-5	ASSRGGGRDQPQH
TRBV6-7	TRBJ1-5	ASSSRGPQH
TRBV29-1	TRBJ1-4	SVEGGETNEKLF
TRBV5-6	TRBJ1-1	ASRLQGANTEAF